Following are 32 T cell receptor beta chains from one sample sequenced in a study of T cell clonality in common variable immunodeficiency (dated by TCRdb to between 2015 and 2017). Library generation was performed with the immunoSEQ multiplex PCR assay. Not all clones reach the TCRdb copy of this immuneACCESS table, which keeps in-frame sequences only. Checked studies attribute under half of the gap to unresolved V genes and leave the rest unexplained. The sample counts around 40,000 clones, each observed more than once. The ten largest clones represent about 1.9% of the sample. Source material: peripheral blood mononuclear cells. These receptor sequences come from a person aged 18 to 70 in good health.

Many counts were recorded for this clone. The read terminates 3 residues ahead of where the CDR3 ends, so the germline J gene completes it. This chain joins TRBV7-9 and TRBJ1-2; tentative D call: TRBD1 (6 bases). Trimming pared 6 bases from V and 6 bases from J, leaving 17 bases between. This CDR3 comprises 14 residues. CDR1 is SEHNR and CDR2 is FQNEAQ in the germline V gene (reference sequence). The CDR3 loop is CASRQQGVKNGYTF. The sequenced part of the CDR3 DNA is TGTGCCAGCAGGCAACAGGGTGTTAAGAATGGC.

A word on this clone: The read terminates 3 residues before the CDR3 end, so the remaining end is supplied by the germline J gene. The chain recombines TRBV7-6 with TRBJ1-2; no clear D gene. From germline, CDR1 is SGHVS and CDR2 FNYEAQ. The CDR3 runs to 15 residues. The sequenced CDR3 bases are TGTGCCAGCAGCTTAGCGCTAGCGGACTCCTACGAC. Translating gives CASSLALADSYD. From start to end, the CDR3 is CASSLALADSYDYTF.

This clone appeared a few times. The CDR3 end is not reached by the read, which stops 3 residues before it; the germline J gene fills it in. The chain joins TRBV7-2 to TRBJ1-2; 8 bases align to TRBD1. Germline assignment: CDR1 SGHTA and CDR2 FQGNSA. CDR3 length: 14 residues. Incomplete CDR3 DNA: TGTGCCAGCAGCCCCCCAGGGGGCTCAGGTACC. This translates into CASSPPGGSGT. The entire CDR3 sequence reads CASSPPGGSGTYTF.

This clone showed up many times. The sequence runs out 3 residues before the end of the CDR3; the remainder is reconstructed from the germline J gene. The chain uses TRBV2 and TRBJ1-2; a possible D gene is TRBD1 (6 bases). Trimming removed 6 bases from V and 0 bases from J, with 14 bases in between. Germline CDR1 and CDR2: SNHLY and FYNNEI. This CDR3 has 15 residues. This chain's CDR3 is CASSRGDTPNYGYTF. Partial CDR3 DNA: TGTGCCAGCAGCCGGGGGGACACGCCTAACTATGGC.

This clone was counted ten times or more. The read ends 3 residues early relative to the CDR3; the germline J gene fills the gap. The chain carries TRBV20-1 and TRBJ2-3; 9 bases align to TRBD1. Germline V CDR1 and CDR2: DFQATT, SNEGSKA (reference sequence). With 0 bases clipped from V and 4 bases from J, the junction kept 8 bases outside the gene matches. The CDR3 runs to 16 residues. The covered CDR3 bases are TGCAGTGCTAGAGATATCCGGGACAGGGATCCAGATACG. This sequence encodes CSARDIRDRDPDT. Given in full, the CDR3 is CSARDIRDRDPDTQYF.

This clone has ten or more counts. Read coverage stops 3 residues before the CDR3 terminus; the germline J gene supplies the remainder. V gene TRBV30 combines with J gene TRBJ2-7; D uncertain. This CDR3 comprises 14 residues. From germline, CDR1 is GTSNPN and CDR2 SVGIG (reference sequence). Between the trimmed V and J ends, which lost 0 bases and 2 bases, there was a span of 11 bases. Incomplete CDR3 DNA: TGTGCCTGGAGTGTACAGCCGACAACCTACGAG. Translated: CAWSVQPTTYE. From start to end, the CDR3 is CAWSVQPTTYEQYF.

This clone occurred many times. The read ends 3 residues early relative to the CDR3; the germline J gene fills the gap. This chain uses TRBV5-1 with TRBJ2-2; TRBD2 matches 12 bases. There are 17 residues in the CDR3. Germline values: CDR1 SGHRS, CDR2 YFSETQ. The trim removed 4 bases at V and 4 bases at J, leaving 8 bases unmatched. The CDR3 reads CASSLTSGRSGTGELFF. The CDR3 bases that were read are TGCGCCAGCAGCCTCACTAGCGGGAGGTCGGGCACCGGGGAG.

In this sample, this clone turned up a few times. CDR3 loop: CSARTATGGAYYGYTF. The covered CDR3 bases are TGCAGTGCCCGTACGGCGACAGGGGGCGCATACTATGGC. This rearrangement joins TRBV20-1 to TRBJ1-2, with 10 positions matching TRBD1. The read gets to within 3 residues of the CDR3 end, and the germline J gene fills in the rest. The CDR3 length is 16 residues. Germline loops: CDR1 DFQATT, CDR2 SNEGSKA (reference sequence). V dropped 6 bases and J dropped 3; count of bases not matched to a gene: 13.

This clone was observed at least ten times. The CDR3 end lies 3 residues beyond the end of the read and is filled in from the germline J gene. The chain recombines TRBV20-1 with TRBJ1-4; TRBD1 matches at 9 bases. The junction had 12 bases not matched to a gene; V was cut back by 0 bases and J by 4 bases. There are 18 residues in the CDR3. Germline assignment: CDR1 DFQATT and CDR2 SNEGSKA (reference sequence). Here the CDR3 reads CSARDPLRQGGLNEKLFF. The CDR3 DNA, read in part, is TGCAGTGCTAGAGATCCTTTGAGACAGGGGGGCCTTAATGAAAAA.

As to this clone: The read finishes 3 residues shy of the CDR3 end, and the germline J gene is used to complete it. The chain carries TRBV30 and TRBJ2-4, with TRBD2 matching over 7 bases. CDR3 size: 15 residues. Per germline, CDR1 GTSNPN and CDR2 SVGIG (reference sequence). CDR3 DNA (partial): TGTGCCTGGAGTGTAGGGGCAGGAGGGGACTATGGT. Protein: CAWSVGAGGDYG. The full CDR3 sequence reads CAWSVGAGGDYGQYF.

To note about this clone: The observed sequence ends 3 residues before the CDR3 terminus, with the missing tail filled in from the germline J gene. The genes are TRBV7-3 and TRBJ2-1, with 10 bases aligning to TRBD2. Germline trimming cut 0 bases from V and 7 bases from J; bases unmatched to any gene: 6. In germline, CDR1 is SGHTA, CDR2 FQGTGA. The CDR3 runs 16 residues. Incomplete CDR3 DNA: TGTGCCAGCAGCTTAACGGGGCTAGCGGGAGAAAATGAG. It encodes CASSLTGLAGENE. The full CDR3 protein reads CASSLTGLAGENEQFF.

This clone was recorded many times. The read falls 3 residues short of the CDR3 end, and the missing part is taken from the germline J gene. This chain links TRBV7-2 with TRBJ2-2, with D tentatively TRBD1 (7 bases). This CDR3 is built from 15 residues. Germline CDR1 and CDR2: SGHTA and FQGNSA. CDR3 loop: CASSPPGGNNSPLFF. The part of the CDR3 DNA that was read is TGTGCCAGCAGCCCCCCAGGGGGGAATAATTCACCG.

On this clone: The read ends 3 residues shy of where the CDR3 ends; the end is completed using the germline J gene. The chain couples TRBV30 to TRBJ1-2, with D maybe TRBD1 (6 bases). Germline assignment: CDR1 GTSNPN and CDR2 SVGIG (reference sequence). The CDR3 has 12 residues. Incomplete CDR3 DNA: TGTGCCTGGCGTGGGAACAGGGACGAC. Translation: CAWRGNRDD. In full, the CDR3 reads CAWRGNRDDYTF.

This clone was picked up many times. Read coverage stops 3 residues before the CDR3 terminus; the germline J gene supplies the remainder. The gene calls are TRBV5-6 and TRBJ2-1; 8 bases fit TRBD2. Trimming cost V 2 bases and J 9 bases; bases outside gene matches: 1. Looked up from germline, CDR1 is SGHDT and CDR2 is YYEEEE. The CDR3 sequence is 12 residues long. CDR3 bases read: TGTGCCAGCAGCTTTCTAGCGGGTGAG. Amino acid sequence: CASSFLAGE. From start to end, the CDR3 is CASSFLAGEQFF.

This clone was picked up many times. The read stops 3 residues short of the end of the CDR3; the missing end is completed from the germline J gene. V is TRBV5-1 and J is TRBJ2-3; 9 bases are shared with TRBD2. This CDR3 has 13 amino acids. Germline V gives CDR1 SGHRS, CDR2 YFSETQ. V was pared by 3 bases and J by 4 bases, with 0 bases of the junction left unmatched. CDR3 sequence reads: CASSWTSADTQYF. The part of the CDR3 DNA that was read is TGCGCCAGCAGCTGGACTAGCGCAGATACG.

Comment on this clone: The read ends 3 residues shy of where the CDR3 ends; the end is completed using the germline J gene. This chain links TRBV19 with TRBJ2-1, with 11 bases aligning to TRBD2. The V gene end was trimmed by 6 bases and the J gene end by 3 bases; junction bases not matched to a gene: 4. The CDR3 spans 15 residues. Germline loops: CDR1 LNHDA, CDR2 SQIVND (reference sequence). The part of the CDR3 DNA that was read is TGTGCCAGTAGCATTAGCGGGGGGGGCTACAATGAG. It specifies CASSISGGGYNE. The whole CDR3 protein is CASSISGGGYNEQFF.

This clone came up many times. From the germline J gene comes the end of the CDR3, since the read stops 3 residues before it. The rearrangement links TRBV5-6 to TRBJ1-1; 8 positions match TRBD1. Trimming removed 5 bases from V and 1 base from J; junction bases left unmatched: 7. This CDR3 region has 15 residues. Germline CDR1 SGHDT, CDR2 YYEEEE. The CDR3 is CASSSGDRRNTEAFF. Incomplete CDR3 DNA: TGTGCCAGCAGTTCGGGGGACAGGAGGAACACTGAA.

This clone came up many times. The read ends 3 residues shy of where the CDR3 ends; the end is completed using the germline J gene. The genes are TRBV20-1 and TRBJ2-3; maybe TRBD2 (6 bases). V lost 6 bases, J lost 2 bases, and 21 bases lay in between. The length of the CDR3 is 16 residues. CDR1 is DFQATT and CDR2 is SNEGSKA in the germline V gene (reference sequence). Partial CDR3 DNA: TGCAGTGCCCCGGACCGGTTGGGCGGGAACACAGATACG. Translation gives CSAPDRLGGNTDT. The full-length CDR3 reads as CSAPDRLGGNTDTQYF.

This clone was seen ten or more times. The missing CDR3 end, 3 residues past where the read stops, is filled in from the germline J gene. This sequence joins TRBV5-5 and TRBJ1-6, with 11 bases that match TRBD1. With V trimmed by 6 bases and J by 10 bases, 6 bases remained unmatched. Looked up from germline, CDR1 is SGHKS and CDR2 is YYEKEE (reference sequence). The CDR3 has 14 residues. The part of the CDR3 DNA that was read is TGTGCCAGCAACCCCGGGACAGGGGGATCACCC. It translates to CASNPGTGGSP. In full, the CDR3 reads CASNPGTGGSPLHF.

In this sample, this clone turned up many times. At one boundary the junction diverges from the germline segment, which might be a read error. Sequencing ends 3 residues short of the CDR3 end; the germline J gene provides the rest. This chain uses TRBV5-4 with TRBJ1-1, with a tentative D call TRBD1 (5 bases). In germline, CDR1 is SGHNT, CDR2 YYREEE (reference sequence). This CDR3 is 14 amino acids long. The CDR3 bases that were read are TGTGCCAGCAACTTGCAGGGTTTGAACACTGAA. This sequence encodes CASNLQGLNTE. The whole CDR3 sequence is CASNLQGLNTEAFF.

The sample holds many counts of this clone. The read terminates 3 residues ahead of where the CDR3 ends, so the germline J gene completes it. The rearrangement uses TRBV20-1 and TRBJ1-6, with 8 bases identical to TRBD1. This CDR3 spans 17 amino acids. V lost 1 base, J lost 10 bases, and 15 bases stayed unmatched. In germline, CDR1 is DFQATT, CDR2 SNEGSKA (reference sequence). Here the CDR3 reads CSARAPGTGPLGSPLHF. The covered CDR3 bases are TGCAGTGCTAGAGCGCCCGGGACAGGTCCTTTGGGGTCACCC.

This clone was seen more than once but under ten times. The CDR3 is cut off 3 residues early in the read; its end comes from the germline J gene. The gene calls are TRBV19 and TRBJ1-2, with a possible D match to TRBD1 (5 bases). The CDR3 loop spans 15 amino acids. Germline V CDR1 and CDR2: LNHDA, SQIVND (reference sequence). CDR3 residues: CASSMATGGVNTYTF. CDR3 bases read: TGTGCCAGTAGTATGGCTACGGGGGGAGTAAATACC.

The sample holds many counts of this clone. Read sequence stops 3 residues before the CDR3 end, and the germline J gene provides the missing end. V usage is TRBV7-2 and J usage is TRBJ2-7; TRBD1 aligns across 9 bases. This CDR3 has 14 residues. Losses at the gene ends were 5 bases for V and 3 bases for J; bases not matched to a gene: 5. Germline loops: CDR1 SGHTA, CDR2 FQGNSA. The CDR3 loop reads CASSPAGQGYEQYF. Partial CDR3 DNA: TGTGCCAGCAGCCCTGCGGGACAGGGCTACGAG.

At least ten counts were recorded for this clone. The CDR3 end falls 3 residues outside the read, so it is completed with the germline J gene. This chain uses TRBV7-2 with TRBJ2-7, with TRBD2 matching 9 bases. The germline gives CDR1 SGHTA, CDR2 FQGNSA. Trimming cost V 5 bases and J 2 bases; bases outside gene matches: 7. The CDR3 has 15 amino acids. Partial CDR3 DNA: TGTGCCAGCAGCCAACTAGCGGGCGTTGCCTACGAG. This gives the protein CASSQLAGVAYE. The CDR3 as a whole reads CASSQLAGVAYEQYF.

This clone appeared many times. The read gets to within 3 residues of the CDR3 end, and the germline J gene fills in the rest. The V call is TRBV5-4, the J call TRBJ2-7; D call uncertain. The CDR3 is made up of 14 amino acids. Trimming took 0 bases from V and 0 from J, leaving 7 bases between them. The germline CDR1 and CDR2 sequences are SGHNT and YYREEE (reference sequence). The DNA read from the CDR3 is TGTGCCAGCAGCTTGGAATCTACCTCCTACGAG. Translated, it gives CASSLESTSYE. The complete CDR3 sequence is CASSLESTSYEQYF.

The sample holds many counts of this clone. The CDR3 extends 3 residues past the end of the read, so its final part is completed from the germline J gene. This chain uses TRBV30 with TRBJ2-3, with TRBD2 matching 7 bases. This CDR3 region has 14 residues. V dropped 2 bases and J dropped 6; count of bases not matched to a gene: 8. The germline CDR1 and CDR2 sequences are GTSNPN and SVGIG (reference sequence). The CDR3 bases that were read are TGTGCCTGGAGTTCGAACGGGGGGTCGGATACG. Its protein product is CAWSSNGGSDT. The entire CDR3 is CAWSSNGGSDTQYF.

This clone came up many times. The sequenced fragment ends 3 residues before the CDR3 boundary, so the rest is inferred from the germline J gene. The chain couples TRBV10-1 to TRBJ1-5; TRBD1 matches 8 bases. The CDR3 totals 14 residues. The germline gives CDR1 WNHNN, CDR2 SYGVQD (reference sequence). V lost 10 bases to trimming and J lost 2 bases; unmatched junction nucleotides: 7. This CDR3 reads CANTGGACNQPQHF. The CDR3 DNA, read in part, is TGCGCCAACACAGGGGGAGCGTGCAATCAGCCC.

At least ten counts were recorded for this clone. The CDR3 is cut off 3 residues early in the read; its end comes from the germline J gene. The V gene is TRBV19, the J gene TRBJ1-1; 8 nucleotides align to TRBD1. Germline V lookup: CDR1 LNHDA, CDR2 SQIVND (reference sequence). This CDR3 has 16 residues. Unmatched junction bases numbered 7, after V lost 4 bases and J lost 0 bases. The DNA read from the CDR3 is TGTGCCAGTAGTAGGGGAGACAGGGGAATGAACACTGAA. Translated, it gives CASSRGDRGMNTE. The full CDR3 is CASSRGDRGMNTEAFF.

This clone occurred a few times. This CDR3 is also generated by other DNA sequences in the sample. The CDR3 DNA, read in part, is TGTGCCAGCTCACCGCCGGGACACTATACCGTGAACACTGAA. Protein: CASSPPGHYTVNTE. The entire CDR3 sequence reads CASSPPGHYTVNTEAFF. The J gene is TRBJ1-1, the V gene TRBV18; perhaps TRBD1 as D (6 bases). From the germline J gene comes the end of the CDR3, since the read stops 3 residues before it. Germline V lookup: CDR1 KGHSH, CDR2 LQKENI. V was pared by 3 bases and J by 0 bases, with 17 bases between. The CDR3 runs to 17 residues.

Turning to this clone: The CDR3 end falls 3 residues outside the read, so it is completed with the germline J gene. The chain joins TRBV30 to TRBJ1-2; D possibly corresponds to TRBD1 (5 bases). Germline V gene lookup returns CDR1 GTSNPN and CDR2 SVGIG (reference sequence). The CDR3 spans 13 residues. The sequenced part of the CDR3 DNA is TGTGCCTGGAGTGTAGGTCGGGGGTCCCAC. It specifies CAWSVGRGSH. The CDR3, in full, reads CAWSVGRGSHYTF.

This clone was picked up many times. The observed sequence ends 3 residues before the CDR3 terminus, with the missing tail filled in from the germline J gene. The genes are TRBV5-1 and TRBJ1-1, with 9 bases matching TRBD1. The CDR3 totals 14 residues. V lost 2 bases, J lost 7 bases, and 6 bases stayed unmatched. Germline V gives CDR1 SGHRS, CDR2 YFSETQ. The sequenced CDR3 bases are TGCGCCAGCAGCTTTACCGGGACAGGGCTTGAA. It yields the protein CASSFTGTGLE. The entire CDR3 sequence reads CASSFTGTGLEAFF.

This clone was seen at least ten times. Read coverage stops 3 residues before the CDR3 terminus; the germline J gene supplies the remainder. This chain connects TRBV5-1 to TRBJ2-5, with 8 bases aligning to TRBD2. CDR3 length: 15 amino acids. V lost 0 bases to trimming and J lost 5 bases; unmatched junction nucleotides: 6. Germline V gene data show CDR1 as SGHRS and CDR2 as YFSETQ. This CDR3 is CASSLAVAGLETQYF. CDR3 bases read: TGCGCCAGCAGCTTGGCGGTAGCGGGGTTGGAGACC.